The clone carrying this T cell receptor beta chain was picked up one time. TCRdb keeps only in-frame clones here, not all; method: immunoSEQ multiplex PCR. The repertoire holds some 91,000 clones, with around 89% as singletons. This sample was included in a study of identifying expanded T cells in peripheral blood. CDR3 length: 13 residues. Germline V lookup: CDR1 MNHNS, CDR2 SASEGT. V trimming: 10 bases; J trimming: 7 bases; junction bases outside the gene matches: 6. This TCR came from a person aged 18-70 years in good health. The sequenced sample consisted of blood. The V gene is TRBV6-1, the J gene TRBJ2-1; 11 bases are a match to TRBD2. The CDR3 sequence: CATRLAGLNEQFF. The DNA for the CDR3 is TGTGCCACCCGACTAGCGGGGTTGAATGAGCAGTTCTTC.